The 27 T cell receptor beta chains reported below all come from one sample, sequenced in a study of cytomegalovirus exposure and HLA in healthy donors (dated by TCRdb to the late 2010s). Receptor libraries were prepared by the immunoSEQ multiplex PCR assay. The multiplex PCR relied on a mix of 60 forward primers for TCR Vbeta segments and 13 reverse primers for TCR Jbeta segments. The table comes from immuneACCESS by way of TCRdb, which keeps in-frame sequences with V and J called. Part of the clones is missing from these tables; in studies checked, under half for an unresolved V gene and the rest for unknown reasons. The sample table lists 100,000 to 150,000 clones, about 10% of them with a count of one. About 4.7% of the sample goes to the ten largest clones. Specimen: PBMCs. These receptors were obtained from a woman aged 18 to 35 in good health and CMV-seropositive.

This clone was counted only a few times. The DNA for the CDR3 is TGTGCCAGCTCACCGCCCGGCGGGAGAACCTACGAGCAGTACTTC. The encoded protein is CASSPPGGRTYEQYF. The rearrangement uses TRBV18 and TRBJ2-7, with TRBD2 identical over 7 bases. Germline assignment: CDR1 KGHSH and CDR2 LQKENI. The CDR3 spans 15 residues. Trimming cost V 3 bases and J 2 bases; bases outside gene matches: 7.

This clone was counted a few times. The J gene is TRBJ1-5, the V gene TRBV30, with D maybe TRBD1 (5 bases). The V gene's germline CDR1 is GTSNPN and CDR2 SVGIG (reference sequence). The CDR3 length is 12 residues. The V gene lost 5 bases and the J gene lost 11 bases, with 16 bases spanning the gap. Here the CDR3 reads CAWGLGGNAQHF. CDR3 bases: TGTGCCTGGGGCCTTGGGGGGAATGCCCAGCATTTT.

Points on this clone: Other DNA sequences in the sample encode the same CDR3. The gene calls are TRBV5-6 and TRBJ2-3, with 8 positions matching TRBD2. CDR1 and CDR2 from the germline V gene are SGHDT and YYEEEE. J was trimmed by 4 bases and V by 3 bases; bases with no gene match: 16. This CDR3 has 18 residues. For the CDR3, the DNA is TGTGCCAGCAGCTCCCCCGGGGGGACTAGTTATGGTCCAGATACGCAGTATTTT. This encodes CASSSPGGTSYGPDTQYF.

This clone has a handful of counts. The genes are TRBV5-1 and TRBJ2-7; 8 bases fit TRBD1. The CDR3 contains 15 residues. Germline assignment: CDR1 SGHRS and CDR2 YFSETQ. V trimming: 0 bases; J trimming: 5 bases; junction bases outside the gene matches: 7. This CDR3 is CASSLGGQGANEQYF. The CDR3 coding sequence is TGCGCCAGCAGCTTGGGGGGTCAGGGGGCCAACGAGCAGTACTTC.

This clone has more than one count but fewer than ten. This chain uses TRBV6-5 with TRBJ2-7; 9 nucleotides line up with TRBD1. Trimming at V came to 5 bases and at J to 5 bases, leaving 7 bases not matched to a gene. The CDR3 consists of 14 residues. Germline-derived CDR1 and CDR2 are MNHEY and SVGAGI. This CDR3 is CASSIPGQGDEQYF. The CDR3 DNA is TGTGCCAGCAGTATTCCGGGACAGGGTGACGAGCAGTACTTC.

The genes are TRBV7-9 and TRBJ2-5; 11 bases fit TRBD1. CDR3 length: 15 residues. Germline loops: CDR1 SEHNR, CDR2 FQNEAQ (reference sequence). With 5 bases clipped from V and 1 base from J, the junction kept 3 bases outside the gene matches. The CDR3 loop reads CASSHGTGGQETQYF. The CDR3, as DNA: TGTGCCAGCAGCCATGGGACAGGGGGCCAAGAGACCCAGTACTTC.

The chain links TRBV18 to TRBJ2-7, with 9 bases identical to TRBD1. CDR1 and CDR2 from the germline V gene are KGHSH and LQKENI. This CDR3 region has 13 residues. V was pared by 5 bases and J by 6 bases, with 5 bases of the junction left unmatched. Here the CDR3 reads CASSGDRATEQYF. The DNA of the CDR3 is TGTGCCAGCTCAGGGGACAGGGCGACCGAGCAGTACTTC.

This clone ranks as medium-sized. The V and J genes are TRBV5-6 and TRBJ1-1; D ambiguous. Germline V gene sequence: CDR1 SGHDT, CDR2 YYEEEE. This CDR3 is 15 amino acids long. V lost 2 bases and J lost 2, with 13 bases in between. CDR3 nucleotide sequence: TGTGCCAGCAGCTTACGAGGCAGCCCTAACACTGAAGCTTTCTTT. This codes for CASSLRGSPNTEAFF.

This clone was observed a handful of times. The rearrangement uses TRBV4-1 and TRBJ2-7; no firm D call. Germline V gives CDR1 MGHRA, CDR2 YSYEKL. The CDR3 spans 15 residues. Trimming removed 1 base from V and 3 bases from J, with 13 bases in between. The CDR3 reads CASSQVPDSIYEQYF. As DNA, the CDR3 is TGCGCCAGCAGCCAAGTTCCCGACTCGATCTACGAGCAGTACTTC.

This clone was detected a few times. The V and J genes are TRBV10-3 and TRBJ1-2; D not resolved. V dropped 0 bases and J dropped 8 bases, with 16 bases sitting between them. Germline V gene data show CDR1 as ENHRY and CDR2 as SYGVKD. The CDR3 totals 15 residues. CDR3: CAISESVAGKEGYTF. Here the CDR3 DNA reads TGTGCCATCAGTGAGTCTGTGGCGGGTAAGGAGGGCTACACCTTC.

This clone was seen only a few times. The chain has TRBV27 and TRBJ2-7; D possibly corresponds to TRBD1 (5 bases). V lost 3 bases to trimming and J lost 3 bases, with 12 bases between them. CDR3 length equals 14 residues. Germline CDR1 MNHEY, CDR2 SMNVEV (reference sequence). The CDR3 spells CASSLGQIGYEQYF. The CDR3 nucleotides are TGTGCCAGCAGTTTGGGGCAGATTGGCTACGAGCAGTACTTC.

The V and J genes are TRBV27 and TRBJ2-6, with a tentative D call TRBD2 (5 bases). Germline V lookup: CDR1 MNHEY, CDR2 SMNVEV (reference sequence). The CDR3 sequence is 15 residues long. Trimming took 5 bases from V and 0 from J, leaving 8 bases between them. CDR3 region: CASSGLSSGANVLTF. The CDR3 DNA follows: TGTGCCAGCAGTGGACTCAGCTCTGGGGCCAACGTCCTGACTTTC.

The chain links TRBV6-4 to TRBJ2-5; TRBD2 aligns across 7 bases. V was clipped by 6 bases and J by 4 bases; unmatched bases: 8. Looked up from germline, CDR1 is MRHNA and CDR2 is SNTAGT. The CDR3 covers 14 residues. The CDR3, as DNA: TGTGCCAGCAGAATTGAACTAGCGAGAGAGACCCAGTACTTC. Translation: CASRIELARETQYF.

The table lists this clone with a few counts. This chain links TRBV25-1 with TRBJ1-3; D is ambiguous. The CDR3 runs 15 residues. Trimming took 4 bases from V and 0 from J, leaving 10 bases between them. Germline CDR1 is MGHDK and CDR2 is SYGVNS. The CDR3 reads CASSGGDSSGNTIYF. The CDR3 nucleotides read TGTGCCAGCAGTGGAGGAGATAGCTCTGGAAACACCATATATTTT.

This clone has a handful of counts. The chain employs TRBV25-1 and TRBJ2-3; 10 bases map to TRBD2. Germline CDR1 MGHDK, CDR2 SYGVNS. V shed 8 bases and J 2 bases; nucleotides not matched to a gene: 4. This CDR3 region has 14 residues. CDR3 sequence (DNA): TGTGCCAGCTTACTAGCGGGACCCACAGATACGCAGTATTTT. It specifies CASLLAGPTDTQYF.

The chain has TRBV5-4 and TRBJ2-3; a weak D match, TRBD2 (7 bases). Germline-derived CDR1 and CDR2 are SGHNT and YYREEE (reference sequence). The CDR3 runs 15 residues. Deletions cut 0 bases from V and 2 bases from J, with 10 bases between. The CDR3 sequence is CASSLDRGATDTQYF. CDR3 in DNA: TGTGCCAGCAGCTTGGATCGGGGGGCCACAGATACGCAGTATTTT.

This chain uses TRBV5-1 with TRBJ2-7; D is perhaps TRBD2 (5 bases). Trimming took off 5 bases at V and 2 bases at J, with 11 bases between the two ends. The CDR3 runs 13 residues. The germline V gene encodes CDR1 SGHRS and CDR2 YFSETQ. For the CDR3, the DNA is TGCGCCAGCAGGGCGGGTGGAGCCTACGAGCAGTACTTC. Translated: CASRAGGAYEQYF. Full variable domain (remainder filled in from reference TRBV5-1 and TRBJ2-7): KAGVTQTPRYLIKTRGQQVTLSCSPISGHRSVSWYQQTPGQGLQFLFEYFSETQRNKGNFPGRFSGRQFSNSRSEMNVSTLELGDSALYLCASRAGGAYEQYFGPGTRLTVT.

This clone was detected a few times. The rearrangement joins TRBV19 to TRBJ2-3, with a weak D call TRBD2 (5 bases). Germline assignment: CDR1 LNHDA and CDR2 SQIVND (reference sequence). V was shortened by 5 bases and J by 5 bases, with 11 bases between the two germline ends. CDR3 length: 13 amino acids. The CDR3 nucleotides read TGTGCCAGTAGTGTCGTCGAGGGAGATACGCAGTATTTT. Amino acid sequence: CASSVVEGDTQYF.

There are a few counts of this clone. Other nucleotide sequences in the sample specify the same CDR3. V usage is TRBV11-2 and J usage is TRBJ2-7; 7 bases map to TRBD2. The CDR3 is 14 amino acids. Germline CDR1 reads SGHAT; CDR2 reads FQNNGV. V lost 0 bases, J lost 3 bases, and 2 bases stayed unmatched. The CDR3 sequence is CASSLDPSGYEQYF. The CDR3, as DNA: TGTGCCAGCAGCTTAGATCCTAGCGGCTACGAGCAGTACTTC.

The J gene is TRBJ2-1, the V gene TRBV6-4; TRBD2 matches at 11 bases. Germline-derived CDR1 and CDR2 are MRHNA and SNTAGT. This CDR3 has 16 amino acids. V was pared by 5 bases and J by 3 bases, with 6 bases of the junction left unmatched. The CDR3 sequence is CASSPTTSGSYNEQFF. CDR3 sequence (DNA): TGTGCCAGCAGTCCTACAACTAGCGGGAGCTACAATGAGCAGTTCTTC.

This clone was picked up a small number of times. The rearrangement uses TRBV2 and TRBJ1-1; D unclear. V dropped 0 bases and J dropped 7 bases, with 6 bases sitting between them. This CDR3 region has 12 residues. Germline V gene sequence: CDR1 SNHLY, CDR2 FYNNEI. The CDR3 region is CASSEAILEAFF. The CDR3 DNA is TGTGCCAGCAGTGAAGCGATACTTGAAGCTTTCTTT.

The J gene is TRBJ2-3, the V gene TRBV9, with 9 bases matching TRBD2. This CDR3 region has 15 residues. Unmatched junction bases numbered 2, after V lost 3 bases and J lost 0 bases. CDR1 and CDR2 from the germline V gene are SGDLS and YYNGEE. CDR3 nucleotide sequence: TGTGCCAGCAGCGCTGGACTAGCGAGCACAGATACGCAGTATTTT. This gives the protein CASSAGLASTDTQYF.

The rearrangement links TRBV6-5 to TRBJ1-2, with TRBD1 identical over 8 bases. CDR1 is MNHEY, CDR2 SVGAGI, per germline. J lost 4 bases, V lost 4 bases, and 8 bases had no gene match. This CDR3 is 15 amino acids long. As DNA, the CDR3 is TGTGCCAGCAGTTCGAACAGGGGGACAATCTATGGCTACACCTTC. Its translation: CASSSNRGTIYGYTF.

The chain is built from TRBV9 and TRBJ2-4, with 10 bases that match TRBD1. V shed 3 bases, J shed 5 bases, and the junction held 11 bases outside the gene matches. The CDR3 spans 17 residues. Germline V gives CDR1 SGDLS, CDR2 YYNGEE. For the CDR3, the DNA is TGTGCCAGCAGCGCCAGGGGGACAGGGGCATCTGAAAACATTCAGTACTTC. As protein: CASSARGTGASENIQYF. The variable domain in full, with the rest retrieved from reference TRBV9 and TRBJ2-4, is DSGVTQTPKHLITATGQRVTLRCSPRSGDLSVYWYQQSLDQGLQFLIQYYNGEERAKGNILERFSAQQFPDLHSELNLSSLELGDSALYFCASSARGTGASENIQYFGAGTRLSVL.

This clone has only a few counts. The rearrangement joins TRBV30 to TRBJ2-1, with D perhaps TRBD2 (5 bases). The CDR3 extends over 15 amino acids. The V and J ends lost 0 bases and 2 bases respectively, with 11 bases between them. CDR1 and CDR2 from the germline V gene are GTSNPN and SVGIG (reference sequence). CDR3 sequence (DNA): TGTGCCTGGAGTGTAGGCGGGTTTGCCTACAATGAGCAGTTCTTC. Protein sequence: CAWSVGGFAYNEQFF.

This clone showed up just a few times. The genes are TRBV6-4 and TRBJ1-5; a weak D match, TRBD1 (5 bases). The V gene's germline CDR1 is MRHNA and CDR2 SNTAGT. V lost 9 bases to trimming and J lost 0 bases, with 12 bases between them. This CDR3 region has 14 residues. CDR3 residues: CARPAGNSNQPQHF. The CDR3 bases are TGTGCCAGGCCGGCAGGGAATAGCAATCAGCCCCAGCATTTT.

About this clone: An end of the junction does not agree with germline; a read error may underlie this. The chain combines TRBV27 with TRBJ1-2; TRBD1 might be the D (5 bases). The CDR3 spans 13 residues. Germline lookup yields CDR1 MNHEY and CDR2 SMNVEV (reference sequence). CDR3 DNA sequence: TGTGCCAGCAGTTTAGGGTGGGGCTATGGCTACCCCTTC. Protein: CASSLGWGYGYPF.